This T cell receptor (beta chain) was captured by sequencing in a study of CD4 T cells in relation to SARS-CoV-2 and coronaviruses. With respect to this clone: Its antigen is still unknown.

Unexposed donor CD4+ T cells date from 2011-2018, before the COVID-19 pandemic. The cells were cultured for around ten days before CD4+ T cells were isolated. Measured with immunoSEQ multiplex PCR; TCRdb has only the in-frame clones, and not every one. The table lists about 21,000 clones, about 80% of them singletons. This CDR3 contains 15 residues. The V segment lost 0 bases and the J segment 4 bases; nucleotides outside the gene matches: 0. Germline V gene sequence: CDR1 MNHEY, CDR2 SVGAGI. The source is a human donor in good health. V is TRBV6-5 and J is TRBJ1-5; 10 nucleotides agree with TRBD1. Sequenced sample: CD4+ T cells from PBMCs, cultured in vitro. The CDR3 protein is CASSYSGQGNQPQHF. The CDR3 nucleotides read TGTGCCAGCAGTTACTCGGGACAGGGGAATCAGCCCCAGCATTTT.